A single sample gave rise to the 27 T cell receptor beta chains below, sequenced in a study of T cells in Graves' hyperthyroidism and ophthalmopathy. Regions amplified from RNA transcripts were the TCR beta CDR3 regions. The study used the HTBI primer set for a first-round RT-PCR of the TCR CDR3. TCRdb called the multiplex PCR reads again in MiXCR, with one record for every CDR3 protein. The table shows 500,000 to 700,000 distinct CDR3 sequences, with approximately 15% occurring only once. Sequenced material: blood. These receptors came from a woman aged 18-29 years with Graves' hyperthyroidism.

This clonotype was picked up a small number of times. The CDR3: CASSSSGLGQGRETQYF. CDR3 bases: TGTGCCAGCAGCTCTAGCGGGCTCGGACAGGGGAGGGAGACCCAGTACTTC. This chain uses TRBV11-3 with TRBJ2-5; possible D gene TRBD1, 9 bases. Germline V gene data show CDR1 as SGHNT and CDR2 as YENEEA. Trimming stripped 4 bases from V and 5 bases from J, with 23 bases between. CDR3 size: 17 residues.

This clonotype was seen more than once but under ten times. The genes are TRBV30 and TRBJ2-1; D gene unclear. V lost 1 base and J lost 5, with 3 bases in between. CDR3 length: 11 amino acids. Germline V lookup: CDR1 GTSNPN, CDR2 SVGIG (reference sequence). The CDR3 spells CAWSADNEQFF. In DNA, the CDR3 is TGTGCCTGGAGTGCCGACAATGAGCAGTTCTTC.

This clonotype was seen repeatedly, ten times or more. CDR3 in amino acids: CASSPSPSSVTDTQYF. In DNA, the CDR3 is TGTGCCAGCAGCCCTAGCCCCAGTAGCGTTACAGATACGCAGTATTTT. The chain recombines TRBV7-6 with TRBJ2-3, with D possibly matching TRBD2 (5 bases). Looked up from germline, CDR1 is SGHVS and CDR2 is FNYEAQ. Trimming stripped 5 bases from V and 3 bases from J, with 18 bases between. This CDR3 spans 16 amino acids.

This clonotype was recorded at least ten times. The chain is built from TRBV28 and TRBJ2-3; D is uncertain. Per the germline V gene, CDR1 is MDHEN and CDR2 is SYDVKM. The CDR3 sequence is 14 residues long. V was clipped by 3 bases and J by 4 bases, with 11 bases between them. This chain's CDR3 is CASSLVVPPDTQYF. CDR3 DNA: TGTGCCAGCAGTTTGGTGGTTCCCCCAGATACGCAGTATTTT.

This chain joins TRBV5-6 and TRBJ1-6, with D maybe TRBD1 (6 bases). Germline-derived CDR1 and CDR2 are SGHDT and YYEEEE. The germline V and J ends were trimmed by 3 bases and 11 bases, with 18 bases remaining between them. The CDR3 has 15 residues. CDR3 nucleotides: TGTGCCAGCAGCTCCCGACAGGCTATACGGCCACCCCTCCACTTT. Residues: CASSSRQAIRPPLHF.

This clonotype was observed at least ten times. J is TRBJ1-1 and V is TRBV9; 7 bases are a match to TRBD1. The length of the CDR3 is 15 residues. Germline trimming cut 4 bases from V and 0 bases from J; bases unmatched to any gene: 6. Germline V gives CDR1 SGDLS, CDR2 YYNGEE. CDR3 DNA: TGTGCCAGCAGCCCCGGAGGGGGCCTGAACACTGAAGCTTTCTTT. This gives the protein CASSPGGGLNTEAFF.

Ten or more counts support this clonotype. The chain carries TRBV7-9 and TRBJ2-7; 8 nucleotides match TRBD2. V was clipped by 4 bases and J by 3 bases; unmatched bases: 8. CDR1 and CDR2 (germline): SEHNR, FQNEAQ (reference sequence). The CDR3 runs 15 residues. The CDR3 sequence is CASSSTSGRGYEQYF. In DNA form, the CDR3 reads TGTGCCAGCAGCTCCACTAGCGGCAGGGGCTACGAGCAGTACTTC.

This clonotype was seen a few times. The rearrangement uses TRBV7-2 and TRBJ2-3; D ambiguous. CDR1 is SGHTA and CDR2 is FQGNSA in the germline V gene. The CDR3 extends over 13 amino acids. The ends were cut back, 1 base at V and 6 bases at J, with 8 bases in the middle. Written as DNA, the CDR3 is TGTGCCAGCAGCTTAGGGTGGCGCGATACGCAGTATTTT. It yields the protein CASSLGWRDTQYF.

This clonotype was picked up many times. The CDR3 sequence: CSADGPGEPTYNEQFF. The CDR3 coding sequence is TGCAGTGCTGACGGGCCGGGGGAACCTACCTACAATGAGCAGTTCTTC. The genes are TRBV20-1 and TRBJ2-1; tentatively, D is TRBD2 (6 bases). Germline-derived CDR1 and CDR2 are DFQATT and SNEGSKA (reference sequence). The CDR3 spans 16 residues. V was pared by 5 bases and J by 2 bases, with 19 bases between.

The table lists this clonotype with many counts. The chain couples TRBV2 to TRBJ2-3; unclear D gene. This CDR3 is 14 amino acids long. CDR1 and CDR2 from the germline V gene are SNHLY and FYNNEI. The ends were cut back, 1 base at V and 1 base at J, with 6 bases in the middle. CDR3 region: CASSEVVGTDTQYF. The CDR3 DNA follows: TGTGCCAGCAGTGAAGTCGTCGGCACAGATACGCAGTATTTT.

This clonotype was counted at least ten times. This chain links TRBV2 with TRBJ1-5; TRBD1 is a possible D gene (6 bases). Per the germline V gene, CDR1 is SNHLY and CDR2 is FYNNEI. The ends were cut back, 3 bases at V and 4 bases at J, with 16 bases in the middle. This CDR3 contains 16 residues. CDR3: CASSDWQGRKNQPQHF. DNA of the CDR3: TGTGCCAGCAGTGACTGGCAGGGGAGGAAGAATCAGCCCCAGCATTTT.

This chain joins TRBV29-1 and TRBJ1-2; D is ambiguous. This CDR3 is 14 amino acids long. Germline V gene sequence: CDR1 SQVTM, CDR2 ANQGSEA. Trimming shortened V by 4 bases and J by 0 bases, and 12 bases separated the two germline ends. CDR3 nucleotide sequence: TGCAGCGTTGGCGGCGGCAAGACTAACTATGGCTACACCTTC. Residues: CSVGGGKTNYGYTF.

V gene TRBV20-1 combines with J gene TRBJ1-2; 7 bases are shared with TRBD1. This CDR3 is 15 amino acids long. After removal of 5 bases from V and 5 bases from J, the junction contained 14 bases not matched to a gene. The germline V gene encodes CDR1 DFQATT and CDR2 SNEGSKA (reference sequence). The CDR3 DNA sequence: TGCAGTGCTCGGTACAGGGGAGGACTTGAATATGGCTACACCTTC. Residues: CSARYRGGLEYGYTF.

This clonotype was counted ten times or more. The chain couples TRBV20-1 to TRBJ2-3; D is unresolved. V gave up 5 bases and J gave up 0 bases, with 9 bases separating them. Germline loops: CDR1 DFQATT, CDR2 SNEGSKA (reference sequence). The CDR3 covers 13 residues. CDR3 in amino acids: CSASMGSTDTQYF. CDR3 sequence (DNA): TGCAGTGCTTCAATGGGAAGCACAGATACGCAGTATTTT.

This clonotype was detected many times. J is TRBJ2-1 and V is TRBV6-2 or TRBV6-3, with a weak D call TRBD1 (5 bases). Germline-derived CDR1 and CDR2 are MNHEY and SVGEGT. The CDR3 totals 15 residues. V was shortened by 5 bases and J by 0 bases, with 11 bases between the two germline ends. CDR3 sequence (DNA): TGTGCCAGCAGTCTCCCAGGGTTCTCCTACAATGAGCAGTTCTTC. Its translation is CASSLPGFSYNEQFF.

This clonotype was picked up many times. The rearrangement uses TRBV29-1 and TRBJ2-3, with D uncertain. Germline V lookup: CDR1 SQVTM, CDR2 ANQGSEA. CDR3 length equals 14 residues. The ends were cut back, 3 bases at V and 4 bases at J, with 14 bases in the middle. CDR3 in amino acids: CSVDWTLVADTQYF. Written as DNA, the CDR3 is TGCAGCGTTGATTGGACCCTGGTGGCAGATACGCAGTATTTT.

This rearrangement joins TRBV5-1 to TRBJ2-7; the match to TRBD2 covers 10 bases. This CDR3 has 18 residues. CDR1 and CDR2 (germline): SGHRS, YFSETQ. J lost 0 bases, V lost 4 bases, and 13 bases had no gene match. CDR3 in DNA: TGCGCCAGCAGCAGGTGGCCCCCGGGGACTAGCGCCTCCTACGAGCAGTACTTC. It codes for CASSRWPPGTSASYEQYF.

This clonotype was found many times. The chain is built from TRBV12-3 or TRBV12-4 and TRBJ1-1; no firm D call. V dropped 5 bases and J dropped 2 bases, with 18 bases sitting between them. This CDR3 is built from 16 residues. The CDR3 coding sequence is TGTGCCAGCAGTCACGGGATCCCAGTGGGAAACACTGAAGCTTTCTTT. This sequence encodes CASSHGIPVGNTEAFF.

At least ten counts were recorded for this clonotype. V is TRBV7-9 and J is TRBJ2-7, with 9 bases aligning to TRBD1. CDR3 length: 14 amino acids. Germline loops: CDR1 SEHNR, CDR2 FQNEAQ (reference sequence). V shed 3 bases, J shed 6 bases, and the junction held 6 bases outside the gene matches. CDR3 region: CASSLGQGLREQYF. In DNA, the CDR3 is TGTGCCAGCAGCTTGGGACAGGGCCTTCGCGAGCAGTACTTC.

This rearrangement joins TRBV5-1 to TRBJ2-7; unclear D gene. The germline V and J ends were trimmed by 4 bases and 5 bases, with 22 bases remaining between them. CDR3 length equals 16 residues. Germline CDR1 SGHRS, CDR2 YFSETQ. The CDR3 region has the DNA TGCGCCAGCAGCCCGGACCAAAAAGGGTGGTTCGACGAGCAGTACTTC. Its translation: CASSPDQKGWFDEQYF.

The chain employs TRBV2 and TRBJ2-3, with 13 bases identical to TRBD2. CDR1 SNHLY and CDR2 FYNNEI come from the germline V gene. CDR3 size: 18 residues. V shed 6 bases and J 2 bases; nucleotides not matched to a gene: 11. CDR3 DNA sequence: TGTGCCAGCAGCACCCCTCTGACTAGCGGGGGGATCACAGATACGCAGTATTTT. It codes for CASSTPLTSGGITDTQYF.

About this clonotype itself: Given a much more abundant clone one base away, this may be a read error. The chain employs TRBV6-1 and TRBJ2-3, with D hard to call. The CDR3 extends over 14 amino acids. The germline gives CDR1 MNHNS, CDR2 SASEGT. The CDR3 nucleotides read TGTGCCAGCGGTGAACGGGCCGACCTAGATACGCAGTATTTT. Residues: CASGERADLDTQYF.

The rearrangement uses TRBV30 and TRBJ2-5; 13 positions match TRBD2. Germline values: CDR1 GTSNPN, CDR2 SVGIG (reference sequence). V dropped 2 bases and J dropped 4; count of bases not matched to a gene: 13. The CDR3 consists of 18 residues. The CDR3 nucleotides read TGTGCCTGGAGTATACTAAGGACTAGCGGGAGTTACAGAGAGACCCAGTACTTC. Its translation: CAWSILRTSGSYRETQYF.

In its sample, this clonotype was seen many times. The genes are TRBV9 and TRBJ2-7; 11 bases map to TRBD2. V was pared by 2 bases and J by 6 bases, with 1 base of the junction left unmatched. The CDR3 totals 13 residues. The V gene's germline CDR1 is SGDLS and CDR2 YYNGEE. CDR3 region: CASSVTSGGEQYF. The CDR3, as DNA: TGTGCCAGCAGCGTCACTAGCGGGGGCGAGCAGTACTTC.

Ten or more counts support this clonotype. The V call is TRBV7-2, the J call TRBJ2-7, with unresolved D. Germline CDR1 reads SGHTA; CDR2 reads FQGNSA. Deletions cut 8 bases from V and 5 bases from J, with 10 bases between. This CDR3 spans 11 amino acids. CDR3 sequence: CASAFSHEQYF. The CDR3 DNA is TGTGCCAGCGCCTTTTCCCACGAGCAGTACTTC.

This clonotype was counted ten times or more. For the CDR3, the DNA is TGTGCCAGCAGCTTAGATCGGGGACTGTATTTT. This sequence encodes CASSLDRGLYF. V gene TRBV11-3 combines with J gene TRBJ2-3, with a possible D match to TRBD2 (6 bases). This CDR3 has 11 amino acids. The germline V gene has CDR1 SGHNT and CDR2 YENEEA. The V and J ends lost 0 bases and 14 bases respectively, with 9 bases between them.

In this sample, this clonotype turned up many times. The gene calls are TRBV24-1 and TRBJ2-3; possible D gene TRBD1, 6 bases. The germline gives CDR1 KGHDR, CDR2 SFDVKD. The germline V and J ends were trimmed by 1 base and 5 bases, with 18 bases remaining between them. CDR3 length: 17 residues. The CDR3 region is CATSDLPGTPVGDTQYF. CDR3 DNA: TGTGCCACCAGTGATTTACCCGGGACACCGGTGGGAGATACGCAGTATTTT.